These 11 T cell receptor beta chains came from one sample sequenced in a study of T cells in Graves' hyperthyroidism and ophthalmopathy. There were TCR beta CDR3 regions amplified from RNA transcripts. The study used the HTBI primer set for a first-round RT-PCR of the TCR CDR3. MiXCR, applied by TCRdb to the multiplex PCR reads, yields one record per CDR3 protein. The sample yields about 640,000 distinct CDR3 sequences, about a fifth seen once. Sample: blood. These receptors originate from a man aged 25 to 40 with Graves' ophthalmopathy.

This clonotype was detected many times. This chain links TRBV3-1 with TRBJ1-5; D not certain. Germline V gene sequence: CDR1 LGHDT, CDR2 YNNKEL (reference sequence). The CDR3 consists of 14 residues. Trimming removed 2 bases from V and 6 bases from J, with 11 bases in between. The CDR3 DNA is TGTGCCAGCAGCCAATTCGGGGAAGGTCAGCCCCAGCATTTT. Encoded protein: CASSQFGEGQPQHF.

This clonotype has ten or more counts. This rearrangement joins TRBV12-3 or TRBV12-4 to TRBJ2-5, with D unresolved. Trimming removed 5 bases at V and 7 bases at J, with 14 bases between. CDR3 length equals 13 residues. The DNA of the CDR3 is TGTGCCAGCAGTGATATATTGGGCTTGACCCAGTACTTC. Translated, it gives CASSDILGLTQYF.

J is TRBJ2-2 and V is TRBV6-2 or TRBV6-3, with 8 nucleotides matching TRBD1. CDR1 and CDR2 from the germline V gene are MNHEY and SVGEGT. Trimming removed 6 bases from V and 4 bases from J; junction bases left unmatched: 7. The CDR3 is 15 residues long. CDR3 amino acids: CASRTRGLVTGELFF. CDR3 coding DNA: TGTGCCAGCAGGACCAGGGGGCTCGTCACCGGGGAGCTGTTTTTT.

This rearrangement joins TRBV12-3 or TRBV12-4 to TRBJ1-5; D is perhaps TRBD1 (6 bases). V shed 5 bases and J shed 4 bases, with 12 bases lying between them. CDR3 length: 14 amino acids. In nucleotides, the CDR3 is TGTGCCAGCAGTCGACAGGTGAAAAATCAGCCCCAGCATTTT. It specifies CASSRQVKNQPQHF.

This chain uses TRBV24-1 with TRBJ2-3, with 11 bases identical to TRBD1. V lost 3 bases and J lost 5; bases outside the gene matches: 6. Germline loops: CDR1 KGHDR, CDR2 SFDVKD. The CDR3 totals 16 residues. The CDR3 loop reads CATSDQGQGAKDTQYF. Written as DNA, the CDR3 is TGTGCCACCAGTGATCAAGGACAGGGGGCCAAAGATACGCAGTATTTT.

This clonotype was observed a few times. The CDR3 loop reads CASSWDREGEAFF. DNA for the CDR3: TGTGCCAGCAGTTGGGACAGGGAAGGTGAAGCTTTCTTT. The rearrangement links TRBV12-3 or TRBV12-4 to TRBJ1-1; 9 bases align to TRBD1. The V segment lost 4 bases and the J segment 7 bases; nucleotides outside the gene matches: 4. This CDR3 region has 13 residues.

This clonotype was seen a handful of times. The rearrangement uses TRBV13 and TRBJ1-1, with 10 bases fitting TRBD1. Trimming took 5 bases from V and 5 from J; bases not matched to a gene: 11. The V gene's germline CDR1 is PRHDT and CDR2 FYEKMQ (reference sequence). The CDR3 has 16 amino acids. The CDR3 sequence: CASSPRRQGAQTEAFF. The CDR3 DNA sequence: TGTGCCAGCAGCCCTCGGAGACAGGGGGCGCAGACTGAAGCTTTCTTT.

This clonotype showed up many times. The rearrangement uses TRBV27 and TRBJ1-5; TRBD1 is a possible D gene (6 bases). From germline, CDR1 is MNHEY and CDR2 SMNVEV (reference sequence). The CDR3 is 14 residues long. V shed 5 bases and J shed 10 bases, with 18 bases lying between them. The CDR3 here is CASSVRDTSFPQHF. For the CDR3, the DNA is TGTGCCAGCAGTGTCCGGGACACCAGTTTCCCCCAGCATTTT.

This chain links TRBV6-1 with TRBJ2-5; 7 bases align to TRBD2. CDR1 is MNHNS, CDR2 SASEGT, per germline. This CDR3 region has 15 residues. The ends lost 6 bases at V and 1 base at J; junction bases unmatched: 8. The CDR3 reads CASSIISGGQETQYF. The CDR3 region has the DNA TGTGCCAGCAGCATCATCTCGGGAGGCCAAGAGACCCAGTACTTC.

This clonotype was seen only a few times. The chain has TRBV6-2 or TRBV6-3 and TRBJ2-1, with 11 bases lining up with TRBD2. The germline V gene encodes CDR1 MNHEY and CDR2 SVGEGT. The CDR3 loop spans 15 amino acids. Trimming took 5 bases from V and 5 from J; bases not matched to a gene: 5. The CDR3 region is CASSPLAGVHNEQFF. CDR3 bases: TGTGCCAGCAGTCCACTAGCGGGAGTTCACAATGAGCAGTTCTTC.

The chain combines TRBV6-4 with TRBJ2-7, with D tentatively TRBD1 (6 bases). Germline values: CDR1 MRHNA, CDR2 SNTAGT. The CDR3 is 14 residues long. Between the trimmed V and J ends, which lost 3 bases and 2 bases, there was a span of 11 bases. The CDR3 reads CASSEVQGPYEQYF. CDR3 coding DNA: TGTGCCAGCAGTGAAGTACAGGGCCCCTACGAGCAGTACTTC.